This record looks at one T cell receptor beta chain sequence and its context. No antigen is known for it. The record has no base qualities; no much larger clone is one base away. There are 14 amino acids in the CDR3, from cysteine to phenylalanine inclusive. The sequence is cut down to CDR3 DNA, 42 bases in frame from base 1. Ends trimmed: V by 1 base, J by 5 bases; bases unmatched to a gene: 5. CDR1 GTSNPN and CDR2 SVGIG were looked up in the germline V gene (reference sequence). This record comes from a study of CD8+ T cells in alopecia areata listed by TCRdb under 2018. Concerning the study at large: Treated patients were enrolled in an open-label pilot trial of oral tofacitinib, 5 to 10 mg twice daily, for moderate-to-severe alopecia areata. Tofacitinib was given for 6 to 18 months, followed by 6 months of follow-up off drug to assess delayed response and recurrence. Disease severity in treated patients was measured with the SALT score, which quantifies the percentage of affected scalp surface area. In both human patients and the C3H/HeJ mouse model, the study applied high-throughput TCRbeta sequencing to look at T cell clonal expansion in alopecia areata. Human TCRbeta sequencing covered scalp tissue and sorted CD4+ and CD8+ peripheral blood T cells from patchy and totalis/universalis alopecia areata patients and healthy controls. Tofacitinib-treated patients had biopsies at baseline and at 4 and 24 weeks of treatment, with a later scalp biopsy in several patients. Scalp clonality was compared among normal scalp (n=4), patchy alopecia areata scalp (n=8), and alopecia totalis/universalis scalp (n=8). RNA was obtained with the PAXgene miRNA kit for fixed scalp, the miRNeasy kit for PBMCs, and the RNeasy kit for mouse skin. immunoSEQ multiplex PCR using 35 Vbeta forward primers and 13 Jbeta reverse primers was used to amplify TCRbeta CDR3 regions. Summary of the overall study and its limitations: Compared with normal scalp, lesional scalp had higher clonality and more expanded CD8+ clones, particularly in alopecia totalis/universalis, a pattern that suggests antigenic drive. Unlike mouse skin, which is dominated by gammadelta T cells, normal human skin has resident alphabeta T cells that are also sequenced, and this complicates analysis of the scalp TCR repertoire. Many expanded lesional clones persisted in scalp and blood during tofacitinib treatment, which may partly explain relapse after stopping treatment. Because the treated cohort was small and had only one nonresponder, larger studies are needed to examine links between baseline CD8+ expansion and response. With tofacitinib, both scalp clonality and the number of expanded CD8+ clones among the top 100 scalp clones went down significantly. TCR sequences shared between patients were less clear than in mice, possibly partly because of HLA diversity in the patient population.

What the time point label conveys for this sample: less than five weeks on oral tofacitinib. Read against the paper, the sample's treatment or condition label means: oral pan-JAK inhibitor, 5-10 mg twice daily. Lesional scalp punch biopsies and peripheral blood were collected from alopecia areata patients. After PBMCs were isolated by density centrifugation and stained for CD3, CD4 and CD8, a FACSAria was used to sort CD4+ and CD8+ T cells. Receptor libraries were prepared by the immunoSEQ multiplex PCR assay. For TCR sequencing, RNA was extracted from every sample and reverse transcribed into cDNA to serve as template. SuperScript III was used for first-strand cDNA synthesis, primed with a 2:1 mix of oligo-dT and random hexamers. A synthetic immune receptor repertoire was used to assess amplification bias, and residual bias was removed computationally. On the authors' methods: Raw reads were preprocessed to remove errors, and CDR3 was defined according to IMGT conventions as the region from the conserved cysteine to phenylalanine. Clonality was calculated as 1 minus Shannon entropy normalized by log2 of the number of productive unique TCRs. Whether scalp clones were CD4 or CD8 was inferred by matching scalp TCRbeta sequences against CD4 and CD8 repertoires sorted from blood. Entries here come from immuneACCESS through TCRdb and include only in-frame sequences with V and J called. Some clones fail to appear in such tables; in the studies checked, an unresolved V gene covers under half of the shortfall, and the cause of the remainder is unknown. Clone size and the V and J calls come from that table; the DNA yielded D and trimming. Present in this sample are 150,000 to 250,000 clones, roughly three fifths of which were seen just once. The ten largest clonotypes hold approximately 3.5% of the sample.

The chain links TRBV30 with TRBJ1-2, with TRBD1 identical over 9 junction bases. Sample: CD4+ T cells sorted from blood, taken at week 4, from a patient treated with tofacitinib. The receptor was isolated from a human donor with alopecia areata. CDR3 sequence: CAWSGTGGGYGYTF. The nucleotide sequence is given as TGTGCCTGGAGTGGCACAGGGGGCGGATATGGCTACACCTTC.